The next 19 T cell receptor beta chains were all read from a single sample in a study of neoadjuvant nivolumab and ipilimumab in lung cancer. Assay used: immunoSEQ multiplex PCR; TCRdb lists only in-frame clones, some missing. The top ten hold approximately 3% of the sample, which has around 4,700 clones, 60% to 85% seen once. Here the sequenced sample was normal lung tissue adjacent to the tumor, taken after neoadjuvant nivolumab, alone or with ipilimumab, at or shortly before surgery. These receptors were collected from an adult with non-small cell lung cancer. Some clones in this sample may be carry-over from other donors' samples.

Note on this clone: The junction and the germline gene differ at one end; a read error may be behind it. The chain employs TRBV28 and TRBJ2-7; D is unclear. The germline V gene encodes CDR1 MDHEN and CDR2 SYDVKM. The CDR3 loop spans 11 amino acids. Here the CDR3 reads CASSVGYGQYF. The CDR3 DNA sequence: TGTGCCAGCAGCGTGGGTTACGGGCAGTACTTC.

The rearrangement links TRBV5-1 to TRBJ1-2; D is uncertain. CDR3 length: 12 residues. Germline V gene sequence: CDR1 SGHRS, CDR2 YFSETQ. V dropped 4 bases and J dropped 8 bases, with 12 bases sitting between them. CDR3 amino acids: CASSPGQRGYTF. The CDR3 nucleotides are TGCGCCAGCAGCCCCGGGCAGCGGGGCTACACCTTC.

The chain uses TRBV19 and TRBJ1-1, with 9 positions matching TRBD1. Germline loops: CDR1 LNHDA, CDR2 SQIVND (reference sequence). The CDR3 runs 16 residues. The junction had 8 bases not matched to a gene; V was cut back by 5 bases and J by 1 base. CDR3 coding DNA: TGTGCCAGTAGTGGAGGGACAGGGAGAAGGAACACTGAAGCTTTCTTT. Translation: CASSGGTGRRNTEAFF.

CDR3 coding DNA: TGTGCCAGCAGCGTAGTTGACAATCCCTACGAGCAGTACTTC. Amino acid sequence: CASSVVDNPYEQYF. The rearrangement uses TRBV9 and TRBJ2-7; D unresolved. The CDR3 consists of 14 residues. Between the trimmed V and J ends, which lost 0 bases and 2 bases, there was a span of 9 bases. CDR1 and CDR2 from the germline V gene are SGDLS and YYNGEE. The entire variable domain, with the rest obtained from reference TRBV9 and TRBJ2-7, is as follows: DSGVTQTPKHLITATGQRVTLRCSPRSGDLSVYWYQQSLDQGLQFLIQYYNGEERAKGNILERFSAQQFPDLHSELNLSSLELGDSALYFCASSVVDNPYEQYFGPGTRLTVT.

The chain uses TRBV29-1 and TRBJ2-3; 12 bases are a match to TRBD1. Germline CDR1 and CDR2: SQVTM and ANQGSEA. The trim removed 0 bases at V and 2 bases at J, leaving 6 bases unmatched. The CDR3 has 17 amino acids. The CDR3 loop reads CSVEDWDRGRATDTQYF. CDR3 nucleotides: TGCAGCGTTGAAGATTGGGACAGGGGGCGCGCCACAGATACGCAGTATTTT.

This clone was seen just once. V and J are TRBV7-2 and TRBJ2-5; tentative D call: TRBD1 (5 bases). This CDR3 has 13 amino acids. Trimming took 6 bases from V and 1 from J, leaving 9 bases between them. Germline-derived CDR1 and CDR2 are SGHTA and FQGNSA. The CDR3 sequence is CASSRQTQETQYF. CDR3 nucleotides: TGTGCCAGCAGTCGACAGACCCAAGAGACCCAGTACTTC.

This clone has more than one count but fewer than ten. J is TRBJ2-1 and V is TRBV5-1; D is possibly TRBD2 (8 bases). The CDR3 extends over 15 amino acids. Germline V gene sequence: CDR1 SGHRS, CDR2 YFSETQ. Trimming shortened V by 0 bases and J by 5 bases, and 12 bases separated the two germline ends. The CDR3 coding sequence is TGCGCCAGCAGCTTGGACGGGAGGGGGCACAATGAGCAGTTCTTC. Translated, it gives CASSLDGRGHNEQFF.

The rearrangement joins TRBV7-9 to TRBJ2-5, with D maybe TRBD1 (5 bases). The CDR3 loop spans 15 amino acids. The ends were cut back, 6 bases at V and 1 base at J, with 15 bases in the middle. CDR1 is SEHNR, CDR2 FQNEAQ, per germline (reference sequence). The CDR3 DNA sequence: TGTGCCAGCAGTCAAAGTATGACAGCCCAAGAGACCCAGTACTTC. This gives the protein CASSQSMTAQETQYF.

This clone has more than one count but fewer than ten. This chain links TRBV5-1 with TRBJ2-7, with 12 bases aligning to TRBD2. V lost 2 bases, J lost 6 bases, and 9 bases stayed unmatched. Germline assignment: CDR1 SGHRS and CDR2 YFSETQ. This CDR3 is 16 amino acids long. CDR3 loop: CASSFLELAGGLEQYF. The CDR3 region has the DNA TGCGCCAGCAGCTTTTTGGAGCTAGCGGGAGGGCTCGAGCAGTACTTC.

V usage is TRBV2 and J usage is TRBJ2-7; 9 nucleotides align to TRBD2. V lost 4 bases to trimming and J lost 5 bases; unmatched junction nucleotides: 9. Germline assignment: CDR1 SNHLY and CDR2 FYNNEI. CDR3 length equals 15 residues. DNA of the CDR3: TGTGCCAGCAGTGGGTTCCTAGCGGGAAACGACGAGCAGTACTTC. It encodes CASSGFLAGNDEQYF.

The rearrangement joins TRBV6-4 to TRBJ2-7; 7 bases map to TRBD2. The CDR3 length is 13 residues. V gave up 3 bases and J gave up 1 base; unmatched junction bases: 0. CDR1 and CDR2 (germline): MRHNA, SNTAGT. The DNA of the CDR3 is TGTGCCAGCAGTGAGCGGGAGTCCTACGAGCAGTACTTC. This encodes CASSERESYEQYF.

The chain joins TRBV18 to TRBJ2-6; perhaps TRBD2 as D (6 bases). This CDR3 contains 15 residues. Per the germline V gene, CDR1 is KGHSH and CDR2 is LQKENI. V was pared by 3 bases and J by 3 bases, with 9 bases between. The chain's CDR3 is CASSPPGDGANVLTF. DNA of the CDR3: TGTGCCAGCTCACCCCCGGGGGATGGGGCCAACGTCCTGACTTTC.

The J gene is TRBJ2-1, the V gene TRBV2; no firm D call. The CDR3 is 14 residues long. V lost 4 bases, J lost 2 bases, and 9 bases lay in between. Germline assignment: CDR1 SNHLY and CDR2 FYNNEI. The CDR3 nucleotides read TGTGCCAGCAGTGCAAGGCTCCCCTACAATGAGCAGTTCTTC. This encodes CASSARLPYNEQFF. Looking up the rest from reference TRBV2 and TRBJ2-1 gives the full variable domain: EPEVTQTPSHQVTQMGQEVILRCVPISNHLYFYWYRQILGQKVEFLVSFYNNEISEKSEIFDDQFSVERPDGSNFTLKIRSTKLEDSAMYFCASSARLPYNEQFFGPGTRLTVL.

The V call is TRBV30, the J call TRBJ1-2; 10 bases agree with TRBD1. CDR3 length: 13 residues. Germline V gene lookup returns CDR1 GTSNPN and CDR2 SVGIG (reference sequence). V lost 5 bases, J lost 9 bases, and 9 bases stayed unmatched. The CDR3 DNA sequence: TGTGCCTGGGCCCCGGGACAGGGGTCGAGCTACACCTTC. Translating gives CAWAPGQGSSYTF.

This clone was found a few times. The rearrangement links TRBV9 to TRBJ1-4, with D perhaps TRBD1 (6 bases). The CDR3 length is 15 residues. The germline gives CDR1 SGDLS, CDR2 YYNGEE. V dropped 5 bases and J dropped 7 bases, with 18 bases sitting between them. The CDR3 sequence is CASSLVGARGEKLFF. CDR3 coding DNA: TGTGCCAGCAGTTTAGTGGGGGCGCGCGGTGAAAAACTGTTTTTT.

This chain links TRBV7-9 with TRBJ2-2; 9 nucleotides match TRBD1. CDR3 size: 16 residues. Germline V gives CDR1 SEHNR, CDR2 FQNEAQ (reference sequence). Germline trimming cut 4 bases from V and 7 bases from J; bases unmatched to any gene: 10. The CDR3 reads CASSWKGQGGIGELFF. In DNA, the CDR3 is TGTGCCAGCAGCTGGAAGGGACAGGGAGGAATCGGGGAGCTGTTTTTT.

About this clone: The junction differs from germline at one of its ends, possibly a read error. This sequence joins TRBV7-2 and TRBJ2-5; D may be TRBD2 (6 bases). Germline V gene sequence: CDR1 SGHTA, CDR2 FQGNSA. CDR3 size: 14 residues. The DNA for the CDR3 is TGTGCCAGCAGCAACCGGGACTCACAAGGGACCCAGTACTTC. It is translated as CASSNRDSQGTQYF.

The CDR3 DNA reads TGTGCCAGCAGCTTTGGGCAGGGCTATGGCTACACCTTC. As protein: CASSFGQGYGYTF. This chain links TRBV6-5 with TRBJ1-2, with D possibly TRBD1 on 5 matching bases. The CDR3 runs to 13 residues. The germline CDR1 and CDR2 sequences are MNHEY and SVGAGI. V was shortened by 6 bases and J by 4 bases, with 12 bases between the two germline ends.

The chain carries TRBV7-6 and TRBJ1-1, with D possibly being TRBD1 (5 bases). Deletions cut 5 bases from V and 2 bases from J, with 9 bases between. From germline, CDR1 is SGHVS and CDR2 FNYEAQ. CDR3 length: 13 residues. The CDR3 bases are TGTGCCAGCAGCCGGGACTTAAACACTGAAGCTTTCTTT. Protein: CASSRDLNTEAFF.